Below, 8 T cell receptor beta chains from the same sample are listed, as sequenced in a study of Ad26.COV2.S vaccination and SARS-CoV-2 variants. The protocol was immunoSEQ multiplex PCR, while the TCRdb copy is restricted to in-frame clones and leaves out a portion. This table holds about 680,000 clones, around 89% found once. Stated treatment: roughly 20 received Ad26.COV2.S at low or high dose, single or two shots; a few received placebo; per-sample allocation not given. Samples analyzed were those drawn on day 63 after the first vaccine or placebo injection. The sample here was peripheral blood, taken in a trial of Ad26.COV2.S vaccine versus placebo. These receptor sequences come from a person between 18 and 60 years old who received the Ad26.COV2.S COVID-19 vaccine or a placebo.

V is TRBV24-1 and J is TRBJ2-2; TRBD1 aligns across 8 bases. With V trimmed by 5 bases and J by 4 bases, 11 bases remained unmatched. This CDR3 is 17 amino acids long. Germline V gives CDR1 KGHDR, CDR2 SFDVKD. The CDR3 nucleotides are TGTGCCACCAGTGGGCATCCGGGACAGGAATTCACCGGGGAGCTGTTTTTT. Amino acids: CATSGHPGQEFTGELFF.

CDR3 nucleotide sequence: TGTGCCAGTAGTATGTTGTCGGCGGCTAATGAAAAACTGTTTTTT. It codes for CASSMLSAANEKLFF. The V call is TRBV19, the J call TRBJ1-4; D remains ambiguous. The V and J ends lost 3 bases and 3 bases respectively, with 11 bases between them. The length of the CDR3 is 15 residues. The germline gives CDR1 LNHDA, CDR2 SQIVND (reference sequence).

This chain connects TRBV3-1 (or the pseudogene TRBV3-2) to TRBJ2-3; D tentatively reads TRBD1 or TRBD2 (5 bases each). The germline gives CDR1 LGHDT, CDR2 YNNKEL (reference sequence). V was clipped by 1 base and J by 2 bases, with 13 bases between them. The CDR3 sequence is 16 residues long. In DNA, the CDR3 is TGTGCCAGCAGCCAAGGTTTGGGGGTCCTCACAGATACGCAGTATTTT. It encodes CASSQGLGVLTDTQYF.

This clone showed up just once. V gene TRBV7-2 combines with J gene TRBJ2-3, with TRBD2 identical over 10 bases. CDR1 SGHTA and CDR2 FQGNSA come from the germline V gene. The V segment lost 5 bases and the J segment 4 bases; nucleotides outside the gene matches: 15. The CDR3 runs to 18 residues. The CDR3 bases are TGTGCCAGCAGCCTCTCTAGCGGGGGAGCTTTGTTAGCAGATACGCAGTATTTT. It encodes CASSLSSGGALLADTQYF. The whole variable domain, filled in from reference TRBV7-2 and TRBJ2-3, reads GAGVSQSPSNKVTEKGKDVELRCDPISGHTALYWYRQSLGQGLEFLIYFQGNSAPDKSGLPSDRFSAERTGGSVSTLTIQRTQQEDSAVYLCASSLSSGGALLADTQYFGPGTRLTVL.

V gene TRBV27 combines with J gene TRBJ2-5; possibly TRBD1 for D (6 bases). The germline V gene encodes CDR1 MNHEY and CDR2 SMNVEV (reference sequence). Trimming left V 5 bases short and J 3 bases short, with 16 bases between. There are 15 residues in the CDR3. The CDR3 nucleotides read TGTGCCAGCAGTCCGGACCCGACAGGAGAAGAGACCCAGTACTTC. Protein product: CASSPDPTGEETQYF.

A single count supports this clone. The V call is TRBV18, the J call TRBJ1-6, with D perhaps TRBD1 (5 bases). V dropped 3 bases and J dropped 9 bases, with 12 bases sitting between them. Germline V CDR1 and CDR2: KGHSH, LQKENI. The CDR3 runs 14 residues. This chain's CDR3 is CASSPSREGSPLHF. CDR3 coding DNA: TGTGCCAGCTCACCTTCCAGGGAAGGTTCACCCCTCCACTTT.

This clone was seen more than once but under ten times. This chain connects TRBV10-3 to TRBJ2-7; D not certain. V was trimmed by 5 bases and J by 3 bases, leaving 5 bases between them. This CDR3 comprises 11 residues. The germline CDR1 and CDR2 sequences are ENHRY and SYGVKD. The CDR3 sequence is CAISKSYEQYF. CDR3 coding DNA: TGTGCCATCAGTAAGAGCTACGAGCAGTACTTC.

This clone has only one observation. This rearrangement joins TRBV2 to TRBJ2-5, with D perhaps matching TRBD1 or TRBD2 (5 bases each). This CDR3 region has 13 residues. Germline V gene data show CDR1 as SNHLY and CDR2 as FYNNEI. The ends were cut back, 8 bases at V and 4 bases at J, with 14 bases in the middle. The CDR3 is CASQRGVSETQYF. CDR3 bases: TGTGCCAGCCAGAGGGGTGTCTCAGAGACCCAGTACTTC. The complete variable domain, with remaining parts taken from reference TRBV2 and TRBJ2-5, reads EPEVTQTPSHQVTQMGQEVILRCVPISNHLYFYWYRQILGQKVEFLVSFYNNEISEKSEIFDDQFSVERPDGSNFTLKIRSTKLEDSAMYFCASQRGVSETQYFGPGTRLLVL.